The clone carrying this T cell receptor beta chain was picked up one time. The antigen is undetermined. This may be a read error, as it is one base from a much larger clone. Prepared TCR beta cDNA libraries contained unique molecular identifiers. Researchers reported some 500,000 cDNA molecules coming from about 0.98 to 11 million T cells. TCRdb recomputed calls from the PCR reads with MiXCR, one row per CDR3 protein. The table lists some 260,000 distinct CDR3 sequences, 30% to 45% of them singletons. The CDR3 totals 14 residues. V was clipped by 5 bases and J by 4 bases, with 17 bases between them. CDR1 DFQATT and CDR2 SNEGSKA come from the germline V gene (reference sequence). The source of the sample is a study of post-analysis software for immune sequencing data. Study details: Patients had relapsing-remitting, secondary progressive or progressive-relapsing multiple sclerosis; some lacked subtype. Overall study results and limits: By F measure, samples from a shared preparation batch strongly co-clustered. Controls had significantly higher normalized Chao1 diversity than multiple sclerosis patients. Compared with controls, patients had more of about 5 TRBV segments, including TRBV5-6, TRBV5-1 and TRBV20-1.

The V call is TRBV20-1, the J call TRBJ1-2; D gene ambiguous. Input material: blood. The source of this sequence is a girl aged 5 to 17 with multiple sclerosis. This CDR3 reads CSAVGSGESYGYTF. CDR3 DNA sequence: TGCAGTGCTGTGGGTAGCGGGGAATCCTATGGCTACACCTTC.